The 12 T cell receptor beta chains below were found in one sample sequenced in a study of blood T cell repertoires in COVID-19. Sequenced by immunoSEQ multiplex PCR; TCRdb stores in-frame clones only, minus some. The sample holds tens of thousands of clones; more than 75% are singletons and the top ten take around 1.6%. The sequenced sample consisted of peripheral blood. Receptor source: a man in his forties or fifties with acute or convalescent COVID-19.

This rearrangement joins TRBV5-1 to TRBJ2-3; D is possibly TRBD1 (5 bases). The V gene lost 2 bases and the J gene lost 2 bases, with 9 bases spanning the gap. This CDR3 spans 14 amino acids. Germline CDR1 reads SGHRS; CDR2 reads YFSETQ. The CDR3 protein is CASSLTDTTDTQYF. CDR3 nucleotide sequence: TGCGCCAGCAGCTTAACGGACACCACAGATACGCAGTATTTT.

The CDR3 nucleotides read TGTGCCAGCAGTGATCGGACAGGCCATCACTATGGCTACACCTTC. It translates to CASSDRTGHHYGYTF. The rearrangement links TRBV6-2 or TRBV6-3 to TRBJ1-2; 7 bases line up with TRBD1. Germline V CDR1 and CDR2: MNHEY, SVGEGT. The V segment lost 5 bases and the J segment 3 bases; nucleotides outside the gene matches: 9. The CDR3 runs to 15 residues.

The chain is built from TRBV5-5 and TRBJ1-4; no clear D gene. V was pared by 0 bases and J by 0 bases, with 9 bases between. The V gene's germline CDR1 is SGHKS and CDR2 YYEKEE (reference sequence). The CDR3 sequence is 16 residues long. This CDR3 reads CASSLDWRATNEKLFF. The CDR3 nucleotides read TGTGCCAGCAGCTTGGACTGGCGGGCAACTAATGAAAAACTGTTTTTT. Full variable domain (remainder filled in from reference TRBV5-5 and TRBJ1-4): DAGVTQSPTHLIKTRGQQVTLRCSPISGHKSVSWYQQVLGQGPQFIFQYYEKEERGRGNFPDRFSARQFPNYSSELNVNALLLGDSALYLCASSLDWRATNEKLFFGSGTQLSVL.

This chain links TRBV7-2 with TRBJ1-4; D is undetermined. Looked up from germline, CDR1 is SGHTA and CDR2 is FQGNSA. The CDR3 is 15 residues long. The V and J ends lost 2 bases and 7 bases respectively, with 14 bases between them. The CDR3 bases are TGTGCCAGCAGCTTAATCCGAGGCGTTGGTGAAAAACTGTTTTTT. Translation gives CASSLIRGVGEKLFF.

The chain uses TRBV3-1 (or the pseudogene TRBV3-2) and TRBJ1-1; a weak D match, TRBD1 (5 bases). V lost 4 bases and J lost 4, with 13 bases in between. Germline assignment: CDR1 LGHDT and CDR2 YNNKEL (reference sequence). The length of the CDR3 is 14 residues. CDR3 loop: CASSLQPGGTEAFF. Written as DNA, the CDR3 is TGTGCCAGCAGCCTTCAACCCGGGGGCACTGAAGCTTTCTTT.

The chain recombines TRBV19 with TRBJ1-3; the D gene is possibly TRBD1 (6 bases). Trimming pared 9 bases from V and 4 bases from J, leaving 16 bases between. Germline loops: CDR1 LNHDA, CDR2 SQIVND (reference sequence). This CDR3 has 14 amino acids. The chain's CDR3 is CASESGTRGNTIYF. The DNA of the CDR3 is TGTGCCAGCGAGTCCGGGACAAGAGGAAACACCATATATTTT.

This CDR3 reads CAISESTGRRTEAFF. Written as DNA, the CDR3 is TGTGCCATCAGTGAATCGACAGGGCGAAGGACTGAAGCTTTCTTT. The genes are TRBV10-3 and TRBJ1-1; TRBD1 agrees at 7 bases. V lost 3 bases, J lost 5 bases, and 9 bases stayed unmatched. The CDR3 totals 15 residues. Germline-derived CDR1 and CDR2 are ENHRY and SYGVKD.

This clone was seen just once. The rearrangement joins TRBV27 to TRBJ2-6; tentatively, D is TRBD2 (6 bases). Per germline, CDR1 MNHEY and CDR2 SMNVEV (reference sequence). The CDR3 covers 17 residues. The germline V and J ends were trimmed by 3 bases and 0 bases, with 12 bases remaining between them. The CDR3 region is CASSLGGWASGANVLTF. CDR3 sequence (DNA): TGTGCCAGCAGTTTGGGAGGATGGGCCTCTGGGGCCAACGTCCTGACTTTC.

This clone has only one observation. The J gene is TRBJ1-5, the V gene TRBV10-3; 7 bases line up with TRBD1. The CDR3 spans 14 residues. The germline V gene has CDR1 ENHRY and CDR2 SYGVKD. The junction had 8 bases not matched to a gene; V was cut back by 10 bases and J by 2 bases. The CDR3 DNA is TGTGCCAGCACAGGGGTCCGGGGCAATCAGCCCCAGCATTTT. This sequence encodes CASTGVRGNQPQHF.

This chain connects TRBV18 to TRBJ1-1, with a weak D call TRBD1 (6 bases). V was clipped by 4 bases and J by 4 bases, with 13 bases between them. CDR1 and CDR2 from the germline V gene are KGHSH and LQKENI. The CDR3 length is 14 residues. Written as DNA, the CDR3 is TGTGCCAGCTCACGAGACCCCAGGGGCACTGAAGCTTTCTTT. Its translation: CASSRDPRGTEAFF.

V and J are TRBV19 and TRBJ2-7, with 9 bases fitting TRBD1. There are 15 residues in the CDR3. Unmatched junction bases numbered 7, after V lost 5 bases and J lost 2 bases. The germline gives CDR1 LNHDA, CDR2 SQIVND (reference sequence). The CDR3 loop is CASSFGNRGPYEQYF. The CDR3 DNA reads TGTGCCAGTAGTTTCGGGAACAGGGGGCCCTACGAGCAGTACTTC.

This chain connects TRBV20-1 to TRBJ2-1; no clear D. This CDR3 has 11 residues. The germline V and J ends were trimmed by 3 bases and 4 bases, with 4 bases remaining between them. Per the germline V gene, CDR1 is DFQATT and CDR2 is SNEGSKA (reference sequence). This chain's CDR3 is CSASGYNEQFF. The CDR3 DNA is TGCAGTGCTAGCGGTTACAATGAGCAGTTCTTC.